These T cell receptor beta chains were read from a single sample in a study of blood T cell repertoires in COVID-19. Repertoires were generated with immunoSEQ multiplex PCR, while TCRdb's copy carries only in-frame clones and drops some. The sample consists of over 150,000 clones, about 86% of them appearing once. Sample: PBMCs or T cells enriched from blood (not recorded which). These receptors originate from a man in his forties who had recovered from COVID-19. Both conserved end residues are part of each CDR3. The D gene is left open where the match is weak. Some rows mark clone size as missing; the rest say once, few, many or name a class of expanded clone.

v_gene,abundance,d_gene,j_gene,CDR3nt,CDR3aa
TRBV30,NA,NA,TRBJ1-5,TGTGCCTGGAGTGTAGGAGGGACGGTTGGTAGCAATCAGCCCCAGCATTTT,CAWSVGGTVGSNQPQHF
TRBV28,NA,TRBD2,TRBJ2-1,TGTGCCAGCAGTGTGCTAGCGGGGGGCTCCTACAATGAGCAGTTCTTC,CASSVLAGGSYNEQFF
TRBV5-6,NA,TRBD2,TRBJ2-3,TGTGCCAGCAGCTTCGGCGGGGGGGAACCAGATACGCAGTATTTT,CASSFGGGEPDTQYF
TRBV7-3,NA,NA,TRBJ1-1,TGTGCCAGCAGCCTGGGGAAAGGGGCTGAAGCTTTCTTT,CASSLGKGAEAFF
TRBV3-1/TRBV3-2,once,TRBD1,TRBJ1-2,TGTGCCAGCAGCTTACGGACAGGGGTTGGCTACACCTTC,CASSLRTGVGYTF
TRBV5-1,NA,TRBD2,TRBJ2-1,TGCGCCAGCGGGGAGGGACTTTACAATGAGCAGTTCTTC,CASGEGLYNEQFF
TRBV19,NA,NA,TRBJ2-1,TGTGCCAGTAGTAACAATCCCTACAATGAGCAGTTCTTC,CASSNNPYNEQFF
TRBV11-3,NA,NA,TRBJ1-5,TGTGCCAGCAGCTTAGATCTTGTCAGGCTCTCCACTTATAGCAATCAGCCCCAGCATTTT,CASSLDLVRLSTYSNQPQHF
TRBV5-4,NA,NA,TRBJ2-7,TGTGCCAGCAGCTTTGGTCAGGGTATCGACGAGCAGTACTTC,CASSFGQGIDEQYF
TRBV18,NA,TRBD2,TRBJ2-1,TGTGCCAGCTCACCCCCAGCGGGGGAATTAAGTCATACGTGGGCCTACAATGAGCAGTTCTTC,CASSPPAGELSHTWAYNEQFF
TRBV2,NA,TRBD1,TRBJ1-1,TGTGCCAGCAGTGTGGACAGGGGGAACACTGAAGCTTTCTTT,CASSVDRGNTEAFF
TRBV18,NA,TRBD1,TRBJ1-5,TGTGCCAGCTCAGAACAGGGGAGCAATCAGCCCCAGCATTTT,CASSEQGSNQPQHF
TRBV24-1,NA,TRBD1,TRBJ1-2,TGTGCCACCAGTGATCAAACAGGGGGGTATGGCTACACCTTC,CATSDQTGGYGYTF
TRBV5-1,NA,NA,TRBJ1-2,TGCGCCAGCAGCTTGGGGGAACAGGGTAGTGGCTACACCTTC,CASSLGEQGSGYTF
TRBV7-8,NA,TRBD1,TRBJ1-1,TGTGCCAGCAGCTCGAGAGGGGGGACAGACTTGAACACTGAAGCTTTCTTT,CASSSRGGTDLNTEAFF
TRBV19,NA,NA,TRBJ2-3,TGTGCCAGTAGTATGCGGCAGTTCACAGATACGCAGTATTTT,CASSMRQFTDTQYF